The present T cell receptor (beta chain) was sequenced within a study of metastatic and nonmetastatic thyroid tumors. MiXCR reprocessed the PCR reads for TCRdb. The sample records around 17,000 clones, roughly a third being singletons. V dropped 2 bases and J dropped 1 base, with 5 bases sitting between them. Germline CDR1 and CDR2: MGHRA and YSYEKL. The CDR3 extends over 13 amino acids. Thyroid surgery took place with no prior treatment in any patient. At least ten counts were recorded for this clone. The receptor was derived from a male donor with papillary thyroid cancer or a benign thyroid nodule (not recorded which). Some clones in this sample may be carry-over from other donors' samples. The chain recombines TRBV4-1 with TRBJ2-5; no firm D call. The material sequenced was tumor tissue. The CDR3 DNA reads as TGCGCCAGCAGCCAAATTCTCCAAGAGACCCAGTACTTC. This sequence encodes CASSQILQETQYF.